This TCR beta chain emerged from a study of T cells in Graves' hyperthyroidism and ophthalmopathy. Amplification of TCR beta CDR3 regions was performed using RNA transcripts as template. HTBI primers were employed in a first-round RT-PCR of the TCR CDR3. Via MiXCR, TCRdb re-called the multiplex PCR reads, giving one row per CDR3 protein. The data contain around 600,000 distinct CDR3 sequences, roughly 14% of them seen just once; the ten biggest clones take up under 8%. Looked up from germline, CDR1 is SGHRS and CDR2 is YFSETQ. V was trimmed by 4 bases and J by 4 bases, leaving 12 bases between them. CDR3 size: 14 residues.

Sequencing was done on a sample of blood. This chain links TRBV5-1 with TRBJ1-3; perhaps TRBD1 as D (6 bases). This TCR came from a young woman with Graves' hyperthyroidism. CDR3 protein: CASSLGTPGNTIYF. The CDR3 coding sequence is TGCGCCAGCAGCCTCGGGACACCGGGAAACACCATATATTTT.